Listed below are T cell receptor beta chains from one sample, sequenced in a study of T cell repertoires in cytomegalovirus infection. TCRdb ran MiXCR on the reads and lists one entry per CDR3 protein. The table lists around 490,000 distinct CDR3 sequences, about a quarter of them singletons. The sequenced material came from PBMCs. Receptors were obtained from a human donor in good health (CMV status not recorded). Some clones in this sample may be carry-over from other donors' samples. Both conserved end residues are trimmed from each CDR3.

TRBV7-9,TRBJ2-5,ASGGGPETQY
TRBV11-2,TRBJ2-6,ASSPLGEGSGANVLT
TRBV12-3/TRBV12-4,TRBJ2-3,ASSLRGGPTDTQY
TRBV7-2,TRBJ2-5,ASSLVGSPTQY
TRBV7-9,TRBJ1-1,ASSRLGTEAF
TRBV19,TRBJ1-5,ASTVSGGISQPQH
TRBV7-2,TRBJ2-2,ASSLALADVTGELF
TRBV12-3/TRBV12-4,TRBJ2-2,ASSLTGRGLAGRSNTGELF
TRBV19,TRBJ1-4,ASSSTGPGPTNEKLF
TRBV28,TRBJ2-7,ASSLSYPMGFSYEQY
TRBV5-1,TRBJ1-1,ASSGQGTMNTEAF
TRBV19,TRBJ1-5,AAAKTDYQPQH
TRBV6-1,TRBJ2-3,AMQDSPFADTQY
TRBV6-6,TRBJ2-3,ASSNPGLAGAKDTQY
TRBV7-2,TRBJ2-7,ASRSGLSTPEQY
TRBV7-9,TRBJ2-1,ASSFSGIGNEQF
TRBV12-3/TRBV12-4,TRBJ2-2,ASSVPGLAGYSGELF
TRBV2,TRBJ1-2,ASSEQGFSRGYT
TRBV20-1,TRBJ2-1,SAEGTSGNEQF
TRBV12-3/TRBV12-4,TRBJ2-3,ASSLEVLAGGTDTQY
TRBV6-5,TRBJ2-7,ASTDGPEQY
TRBV11-2,TRBJ2-1,ASSLDFGGREQF
TRBV12-3/TRBV12-4,TRBJ2-3,ASSRLGGQVRGLGDTQY
TRBV10-3,TRBJ2-1,ATQAGAPYNEQF
TRBV4-3,TRBJ1-4,ASSQEVEEKLF
TRBV27,TRBJ2-5,ASSSLLAGGRETQY
TRBV30,TRBJ2-7,AWRTERQY
TRBV4-3,TRBJ2-7,ASSQDTGQVLYEQY
TRBV29-1,TRBJ2-3,SVEEEQGVTDTQY
TRBV19,TRBJ2-1,ASSTYPAGVYNEQF
TRBV11-2,TRBJ1-1,ASSLDSRAF
TRBV7-9,TRBJ1-1,ASSHSSEGNTEAF
TRBV6-5,TRBJ1-1,ASSYDTGISTEAF
TRBV7-2,TRBJ2-1,ASSLQAFANEQF
TRBV11-2,TRBJ2-1,ASSSWSGSSYNEQF
TRBV24-1,TRBJ1-5,ATSAQGSSNQPQH
TRBV20-1,TRBJ2-2,SARGSSGSSDTGELF
TRBV10-3,TRBJ1-1,AISSGTANEAF
TRBV12-3/TRBV12-4,TRBJ2-7,ASSGREQY
TRBV7-6,TRBJ1-3,ASSSGHSGNTIY
TRBV4-1,TRBJ2-6,ASSRAGGSGANVLT
TRBV19,TRBJ2-1,ASSIDPSGSSYNEQF
TRBV12-3/TRBV12-4,TRBJ1-2,ASSSGITYGYT
TRBV10-3,TRBJ2-5,ATRTVFGETQY
TRBV7-2,TRBJ2-5,ASSLGQITQETQY
TRBV7-2,TRBJ2-7,ASSSAPGLIYEQY
TRBV12-3/TRBV12-4,TRBJ1-5,ASSPRRDRQPQH
TRBV20-1,TRBJ1-1,SALTPSGTEAF
TRBV7-9,TRBJ2-2,ASSTEETDTGELF
TRBV6-2/TRBV6-3,TRBJ1-2,ASSLDDRGYYGYT
TRBV25-1,TRBJ2-7,ASSDLYEQY
TRBV6-6,TRBJ2-5,ASSYSNRGALY